This T cell receptor (beta chain) was recorded in a study of T cells in Graves' hyperthyroidism and ophthalmopathy (dated by TCRdb to the late 2010s). About the investigation overall: Peripheral blood samples were taken at the time of initial diagnosis, prior to any treatment. A discovery cohort of about 100 patients, 43 with Graves' ophthalmopathy and about 60 with stable Graves' hyperthyroidism, was used to find distinguishing TCR V-J signatures. Whether ophthalmopathy could be predicted prospectively was tested in an independent validation cohort made up of roughly 19 hyperthyroidism patients plus 17 patients who later progressed to ophthalmopathy. The approximately 95 discovery patients were divided at random into training and test sets in a 7:3 ratio. Thyroid tissue and blood T-cell repertoires from about six Graves' hyperthyroidism patients were also compared in the study. After sampling, hyperthyroidism patients received methimazole starting at 30 mg daily, and ophthalmopathy patients received high-dose intravenous methylprednisolone. The paper reports TCR Vbeta CDR3 sequencing of some 140 peripheral blood samples: over 40 ophthalmopathy, fewer than 85 hyperthyroidism and 17 progressor patients. The study at large found these results: Most expanded thyroid clonotypes (frequency above 0.001) were also found in blood, which suggests that blood repertoires may mirror thyroid immune responses. In validation, progression to ophthalmopathy was predicted by the model with nearly 71% sensitivity and roughly 76% specificity, a median of roughly 6 months before onset. A 13 V-J signature model separated ophthalmopathy from stable hyperthyroidism, with approximately 87% sensitivity and 81.08% specificity in cross-validation and 80%/75% in testing. No statistical method was used to fix the sample size in advance, and group allocation was not hidden from the investigators.

This clonotype was picked up many times. The target of this receptor is not known. No base quality values were provided; no much bigger clone lies one nucleotide off. CDR1 MNHNS and CDR2 SASEGT were looked up in the germline V gene. The CDR3 starts with the cysteine, ends with the phenylalanine, and has 15 residues. This entry keeps only the CDR3 DNA: 45 bases, framed from base 1. V and J lose 6 bases and 7 bases, and a span of 18 bases separates them. A patient counted as having stable Graves' hyperthyroidism if no progression to ophthalmopathy occurred over 18 months of follow-up. Hyperthyroidism patients were aged 18 to 65 years and newly diagnosed, with disease duration of less than 2 months. Any patient with an uncontrolled infection, another autoimmune disease, pregnancy or lactation was excluded. Diagnoses were based on clinical symptoms, serum thyroxine and TRAb, thyroid ultrasound and orbital computed tomography. Ficoll-Paque density gradient centrifugation was used to isolate PBMCs from approximately 11 ml of fresh peripheral blood. Total RNA was extracted with Trizol reagent, and quality was checked on an Agilent 2100 Bioanalyzer.

The TCR beta CDR3 regions were amplified from the RNA transcripts. The TCR CDR3 was subjected to a first round of RT-PCR using the HTBI primer set and the Qiagen OneStep RT-PCR kit. Libraries were constructed in a second round of multiplex PCR, after which size selection and purification were performed. The libraries were sequenced on an Illumina HiSeq2000 using paired-end 100 bp reads. The original methods were these. SOAPnuke was used to process the raw data, removing reads that contained adapters or uncalled bases, had a mean Phred below 15, or lacked an exact match to the constant primer or identifier. COPE v1.2.5 was used to merge high-quality paired reads, and clonotypes were defined as unique nucleotide sequences. Clonotypes were aligned to IMGT TRBV, TRBD and TRBJ reference segments using MiTCR v1.1. The analysis included only V-J combinations with a frequency above 0.0001, which together covered 99% to 99.2% of the repertoires. A TCS score was defined as the ratio of F50 (clonal expansion) to E x V (chaos), with BLOSUM62-based TCRdist applied between CDR3 peptides within each V-J. Welch's t-statistics and random forest reduced 500 to 550 V-J features to about 12, which were used in a naive Bayes classifier (R e1071). Through fastp at Q25 and MiXCR, TCRdb rebuilt clones from the public reads, retaining in-frame beta chains. Under each unique CDR3 protein, matching rows form one entry showing the most common genes and DNA. TCRdb assigned the V and J calls; the authors' analysis was not used. In all, the sample holds 650,000 to 750,000 distinct CDR3 sequences, and around 15% of those were seen once. 10% of the sample is held by the ten biggest clonotypes.

The receptor was derived from a woman between 18 and 29 years old with Graves' hyperthyroidism. Sample: blood. The chain uses TRBV6-1 and TRBJ1-4; TRBD1 might be the D gene, on 6 matching bases. The sequenced DNA is TGTGCCAGCAGGGCCGGCGGGACAAAAACTGAAAAACTGTTTTTT. This encodes CASRAGGTKTEKLFF.